This TCR beta chain was profiled in a study of blood T cell repertoires in COVID-19. Authors' methods: Cell counts per sample came from amplifying reference gene primers. Here immunoSEQ multiplex PCR was the method, and the copy in TCRdb shows in-frame clones only, minus some. Clone size and the V and J calls come from that table; the DNA yielded D and trimming. The sample has 250,000 or so clones; roughly 86% are singletons. The ends were cut back, 4 bases at V and 0 bases at J, with 12 bases in the middle. Germline V CDR1 and CDR2: LGHDT, YNNKEL (reference sequence). There are 15 residues in the CDR3.

Input material: peripheral blood. This TCR came from a man aged 45-65 years with acute or convalescent COVID-19. The rearrangement joins TRBV3-1 (or the pseudogene TRBV3-2) to TRBJ1-2; TRBD1 is a possible D gene (6 bases). CDR3 DNA sequence: TGTGCCAGCAGCCTCGCCGGGGGGCCTAACTATGGCTACACCTTC. Translated: CASSLAGGPNYGYTF.